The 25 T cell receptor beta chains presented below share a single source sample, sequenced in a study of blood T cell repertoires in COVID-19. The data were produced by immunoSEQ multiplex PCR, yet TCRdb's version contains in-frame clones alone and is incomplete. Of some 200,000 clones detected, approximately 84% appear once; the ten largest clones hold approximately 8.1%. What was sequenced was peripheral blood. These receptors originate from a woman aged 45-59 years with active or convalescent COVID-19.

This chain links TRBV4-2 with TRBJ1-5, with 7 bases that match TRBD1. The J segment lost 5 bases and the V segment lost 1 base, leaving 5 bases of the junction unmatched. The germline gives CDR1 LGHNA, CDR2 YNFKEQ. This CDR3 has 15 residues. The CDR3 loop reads CASSQAGTVDQPQHF. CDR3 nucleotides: TGTGCCAGCAGCCAAGCTGGGACAGTAGATCAGCCCCAGCATTTT.

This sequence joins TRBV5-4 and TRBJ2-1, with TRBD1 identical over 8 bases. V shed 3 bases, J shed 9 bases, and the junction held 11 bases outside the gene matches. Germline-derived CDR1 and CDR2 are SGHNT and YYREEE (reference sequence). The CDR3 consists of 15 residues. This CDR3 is CASSSGGAGLLEQFF. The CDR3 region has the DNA TGTGCCAGCAGCTCAGGGGGCGCGGGGTTACTTGAGCAGTTCTTC.

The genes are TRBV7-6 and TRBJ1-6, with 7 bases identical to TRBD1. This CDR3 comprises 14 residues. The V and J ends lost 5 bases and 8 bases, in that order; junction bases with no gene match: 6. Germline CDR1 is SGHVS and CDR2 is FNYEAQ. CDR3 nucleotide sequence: TGTGCCAGCAGCCCCAGACAGGGTTATTCACCCCTCCACTTT. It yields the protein CASSPRQGYSPLHF.

The CDR3 bases are TGTGCCAGCAGTTCCCCAGCGGAGCAGTACTTC. Translated: CASSSPAEQYF. The chain is built from TRBV6-6 and TRBJ2-7; D ambiguous. Germline V gives CDR1 MNHNY, CDR2 SVGAGI (reference sequence). The CDR3 loop spans 11 amino acids. Trimming stripped 4 bases from V and 7 bases from J, with 8 bases between.

The CDR3 DNA reads as TGTGCCAGCCACAATGGTGGGGCCAGCAATCAGCCCCAGCATTTT. Amino acids: CASHNGGASNQPQHF. J is TRBJ1-5 and V is TRBV2; a possible D gene is TRBD1 (5 bases). The CDR3 length is 15 residues. Looked up from germline, CDR1 is SNHLY and CDR2 is FYNNEI. Trimming shortened V by 8 bases and J by 1 base, and 15 bases separated the two germline ends.

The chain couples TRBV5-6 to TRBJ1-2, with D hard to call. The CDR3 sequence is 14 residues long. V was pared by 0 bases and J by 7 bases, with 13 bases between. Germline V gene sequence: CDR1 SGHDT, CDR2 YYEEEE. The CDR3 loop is CASSLGTPGGGYTF. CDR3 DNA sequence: TGTGCCAGCAGCTTGGGTACCCCTGGCGGTGGCTACACCTTC. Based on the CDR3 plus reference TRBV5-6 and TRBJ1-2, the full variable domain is DAGVTQSPTHLIKTRGQQVTLRCSPKSGHDTVSWYQQALGQGPQFIFQYYEEEERQRGNFPDRFSGHQFPNYSSELNVNALLLGDSALYLCASSLGTPGGGYTFGSGTRLTVV.

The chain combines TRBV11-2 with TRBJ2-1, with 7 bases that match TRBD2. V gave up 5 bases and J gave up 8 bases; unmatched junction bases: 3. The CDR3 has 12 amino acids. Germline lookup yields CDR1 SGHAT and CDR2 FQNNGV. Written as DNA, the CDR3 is TGTGCCAGCAGCCCGGGGGGTGATGAGCAGTTCTTC. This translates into CASSPGGDEQFF.

In nucleotides, the CDR3 is TGTGCCAGCAGCCTCGGGACAGGGCAGGAGGAGACCCAGTACTTC. Its translation: CASSLGTGQEETQYF. The J gene is TRBJ2-5, the V gene TRBV7-8, with 9 positions matching TRBD1. CDR1 SGHVS and CDR2 FQNEAQ come from the germline V gene. This CDR3 has 15 residues. J lost 5 bases, V lost 5 bases, and 9 bases had no gene match.

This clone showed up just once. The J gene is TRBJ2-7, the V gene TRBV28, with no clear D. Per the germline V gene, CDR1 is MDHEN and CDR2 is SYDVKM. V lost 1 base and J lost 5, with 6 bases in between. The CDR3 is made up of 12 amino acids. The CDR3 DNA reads TGTGCCAGCAGTTTATTGGGCGACGAGCAGTACTTC. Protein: CASSLLGDEQYF.

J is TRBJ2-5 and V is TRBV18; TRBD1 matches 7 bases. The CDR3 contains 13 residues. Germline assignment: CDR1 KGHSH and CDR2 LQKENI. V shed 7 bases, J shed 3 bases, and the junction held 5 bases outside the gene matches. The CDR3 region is CASLQGQKETQYF. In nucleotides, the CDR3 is TGTGCCAGCTTACAGGGGCAGAAAGAGACCCAGTACTTC.

The CDR3 loop is CASSSKTGTGTYSNQPQHF. In nucleotides, the CDR3 is TGTGCCAGCAGCTCCAAGACCGGGACAGGGACTTATAGCAATCAGCCCCAGCATTTT. V is TRBV5-6 and J is TRBJ1-5; 9 nucleotides align to TRBD1. This CDR3 is built from 19 residues. Germline V lookup: CDR1 SGHDT, CDR2 YYEEEE. The ends lost 3 bases at V and 0 bases at J; junction bases unmatched: 13.

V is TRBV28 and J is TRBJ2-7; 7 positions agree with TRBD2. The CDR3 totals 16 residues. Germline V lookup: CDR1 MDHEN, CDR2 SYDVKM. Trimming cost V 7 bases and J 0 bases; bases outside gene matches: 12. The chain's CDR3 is CASNMPSGFPSYEQYF. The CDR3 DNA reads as TGTGCCAGCAATATGCCTAGCGGATTCCCCTCCTACGAGCAGTACTTC.

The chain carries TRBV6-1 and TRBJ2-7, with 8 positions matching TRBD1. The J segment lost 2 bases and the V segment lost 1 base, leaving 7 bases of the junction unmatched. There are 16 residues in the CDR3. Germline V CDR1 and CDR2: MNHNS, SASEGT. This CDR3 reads CASSEDRGAPPYEQYV. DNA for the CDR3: TGTGCCAGCAGTGAAGACAGGGGGGCGCCGCCCTACGAGCAGTACGTC.

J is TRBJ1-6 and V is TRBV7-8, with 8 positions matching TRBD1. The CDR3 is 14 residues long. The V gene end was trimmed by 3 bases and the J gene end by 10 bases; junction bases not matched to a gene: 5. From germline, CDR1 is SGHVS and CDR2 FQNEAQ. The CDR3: CASSLRQGRSPLHF. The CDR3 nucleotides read TGTGCCAGCAGCTTGAGACAGGGGAGGTCACCCCTCCACTTT.

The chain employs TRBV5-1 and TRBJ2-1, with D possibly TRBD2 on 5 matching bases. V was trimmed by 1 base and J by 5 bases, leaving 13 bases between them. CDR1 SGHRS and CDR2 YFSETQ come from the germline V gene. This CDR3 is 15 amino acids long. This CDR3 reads CASSLRGIVHNEQFF. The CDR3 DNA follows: TGCGCCAGCAGCTTGCGGGGTATCGTGCACAATGAGCAGTTCTTC.

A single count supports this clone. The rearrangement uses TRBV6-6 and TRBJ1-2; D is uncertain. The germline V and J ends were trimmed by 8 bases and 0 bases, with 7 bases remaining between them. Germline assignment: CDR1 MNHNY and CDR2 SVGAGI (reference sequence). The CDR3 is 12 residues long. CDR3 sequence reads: CASGPSNYGYTF. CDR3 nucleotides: TGTGCCAGCGGTCCGTCTAACTATGGCTACACCTTC.

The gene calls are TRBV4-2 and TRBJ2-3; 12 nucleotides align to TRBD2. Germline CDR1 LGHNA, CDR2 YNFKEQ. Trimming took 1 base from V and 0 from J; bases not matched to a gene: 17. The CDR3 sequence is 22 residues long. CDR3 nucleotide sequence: TGTGCCAGCAGCCAAGGACTAGCGGGAGTACCCTTTCGGGGTCCTAGCACAGATACGCAGTATTTT. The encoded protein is CASSQGLAGVPFRGPSTDTQYF.

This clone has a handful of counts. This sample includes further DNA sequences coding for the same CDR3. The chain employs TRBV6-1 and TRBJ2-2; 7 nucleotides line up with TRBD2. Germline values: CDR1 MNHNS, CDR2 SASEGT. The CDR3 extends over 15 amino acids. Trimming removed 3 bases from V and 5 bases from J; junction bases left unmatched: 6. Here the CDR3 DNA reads TGTGCCAGCAGTGAGGGCGGGAGAAGAACCGGGGAGCTGTTTTTT. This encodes CASSEGGRRTGELFF.

DNA of the CDR3: TGTGCCAGCAGCTTATCAGGAATTTTTGGAAACACCATATATTTT. It translates to CASSLSGIFGNTIYF. The V gene is TRBV7-2, the J gene TRBJ1-3, with D uncertain. CDR1 SGHTA and CDR2 FQGNSA come from the germline V gene. The CDR3 consists of 15 residues. V dropped 2 bases and J dropped 3 bases, with 11 bases sitting between them.

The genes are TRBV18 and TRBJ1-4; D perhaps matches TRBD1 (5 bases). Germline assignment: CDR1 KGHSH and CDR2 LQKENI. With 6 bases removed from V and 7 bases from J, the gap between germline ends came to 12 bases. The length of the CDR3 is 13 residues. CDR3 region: CASSGAGGEKLFF. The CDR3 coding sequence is TGTGCCAGCTCGGGAGCGGGGGGTGAAAAACTGTTTTTT.

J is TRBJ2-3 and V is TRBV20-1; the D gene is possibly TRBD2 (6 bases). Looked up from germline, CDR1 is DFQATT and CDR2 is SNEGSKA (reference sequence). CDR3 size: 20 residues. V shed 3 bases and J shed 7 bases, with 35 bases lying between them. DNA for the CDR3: TGCAGTGCTAGTCCACAATCTACTAGGGGAGGCAACCGACGACTATATACGCAGTATTTT. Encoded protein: CSASPQSTRGGNRRLYTQYF.

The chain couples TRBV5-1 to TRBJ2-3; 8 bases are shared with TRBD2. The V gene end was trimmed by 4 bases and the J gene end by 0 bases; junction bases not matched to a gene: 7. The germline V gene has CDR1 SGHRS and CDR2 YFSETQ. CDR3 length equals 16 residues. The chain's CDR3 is CASSISGVPSTDTQYF. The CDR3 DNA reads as TGCGCCAGCAGCATTAGCGGGGTCCCTAGCACAGATACGCAGTATTTT.

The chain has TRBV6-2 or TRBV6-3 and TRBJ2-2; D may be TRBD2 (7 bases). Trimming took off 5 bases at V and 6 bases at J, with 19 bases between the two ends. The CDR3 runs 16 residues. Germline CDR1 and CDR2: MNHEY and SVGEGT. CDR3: CASSLAGGRISGELFF. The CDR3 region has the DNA TGTGCCAGCAGTCTCGCCGGGGGGCGGATTTCCGGGGAGCTGTTTTTT.

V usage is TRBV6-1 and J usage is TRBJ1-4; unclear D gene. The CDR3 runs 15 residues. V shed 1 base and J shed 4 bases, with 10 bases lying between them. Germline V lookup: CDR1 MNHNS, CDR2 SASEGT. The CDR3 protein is CASSEDVNFNEKLFF. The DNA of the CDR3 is TGTGCCAGCAGTGAAGATGTGAACTTTAATGAAAAACTGTTTTTT.

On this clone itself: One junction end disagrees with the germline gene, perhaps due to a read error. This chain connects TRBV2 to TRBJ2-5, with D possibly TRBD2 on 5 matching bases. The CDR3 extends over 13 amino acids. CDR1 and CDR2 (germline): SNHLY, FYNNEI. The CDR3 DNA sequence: TGTGCCAGCGGTGAGGGTACCGGGGAGACCCAGTACTTC. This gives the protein CASGEGTGETQYF.